This T cell receptor (beta chain) is from a study of blood T cell repertoires in COVID-19. Per the original data handling: By means of reference gene primer amplification, nucleated cell counts were estimated. Profiling relied on immunoSEQ multiplex PCR, and the TCRdb table lists in-frame clones only, not all of them. The D gene and trimming were derived from the DNA, and the V and J assignments and clone size from that table. The sample includes about 40,000 clones, nearly 90% of them seen just once. The clonotype originates from a man aged 55 to 70 with COVID-19, enrolled during active disease. Input material: peripheral blood.

The chain's CDR3 is CASSLRGAGYEQYF. The CDR3 DNA reads TGTGCCAGCAGCTTGCGGGGGGCTGGCTACGAGCAGTACTTC. The V gene is TRBV5-4, the J gene TRBJ2-7; TRBD2 might be the D (7 bases). The V end lost 1 base, the J end lost 3 bases, and 11 bases lay between the germline ends. The CDR3 runs 14 residues. CDR1 and CDR2 (germline): SGHNT, YYREEE (reference sequence). The full variable domain, its missing parts supplied by reference TRBV5-4 and TRBJ2-7, is ETGVTQSPTHLIKTRGQQVTLRCSSQSGHNTVSWYQQALGQGPQFIFQYYREEENGRGNFPPRFSGLQFPNYSSELNVNALELDDSALYLCASSLRGAGYEQYFGPGTRLTVT.